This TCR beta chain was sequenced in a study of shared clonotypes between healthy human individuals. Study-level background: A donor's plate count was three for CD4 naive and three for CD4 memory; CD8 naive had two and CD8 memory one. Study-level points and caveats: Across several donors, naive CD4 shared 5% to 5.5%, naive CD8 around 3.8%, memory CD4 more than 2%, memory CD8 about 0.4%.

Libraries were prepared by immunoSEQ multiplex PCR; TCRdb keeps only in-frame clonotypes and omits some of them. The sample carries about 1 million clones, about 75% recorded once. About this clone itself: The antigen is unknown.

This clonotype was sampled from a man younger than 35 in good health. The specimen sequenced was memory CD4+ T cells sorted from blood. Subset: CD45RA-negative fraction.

This CDR3 is CASSDGQGSGYTF. In nucleotides, the CDR3 is TGCGCCAGCAGTGATGGGCAGGGAAGTGGCTACACCTTC. This rearrangement joins TRBV10-2 to TRBJ1-2, with D perhaps TRBD1 (5 bases). In germline, CDR1 is WSHSY, CDR2 SAAADI. The CDR3 length is 13 residues. The V and J ends lost 3 bases and 7 bases respectively, with 12 bases between them.